Following are 30 T cell receptor beta chains from one sample sequenced in a study of shared clonotypes between healthy human individuals. The protocol was immunoSEQ multiplex PCR, while the TCRdb copy is restricted to in-frame clones and leaves out a portion. The table has approximately 320,000 clones, around 72% seen once. Sequenced input: memory CD4+ T cells sorted from blood. Subset denoted: CD45RA-negative fraction. The receptors come from a man aged 25 to 40 in good health.

The gene calls are TRBV10-1 and TRBJ2-3, with D unresolved. Germline V lookup: CDR1 WNHNN, CDR2 SYGVQD (reference sequence). Trimming left V 6 bases short and J 6 bases short, with 10 bases between. This CDR3 is 12 amino acids long. Written as DNA, the CDR3 is TGCGCCAGCAGCGACGCCATGGATACGCAGTATTTT. Its protein is CASSDAMDTQYF.

This chain joins TRBV25-1 and TRBJ2-2; 9 bases match TRBD1. J gave up 6 bases and V 8 bases, and 13 bases lay outside the gene matches. The length of the CDR3 is 16 residues. CDR1 is MGHDK, CDR2 SYGVNS, per germline. As DNA, the CDR3 is TGTGCCAGCCCCGGGACAGGGATGCGTAGGGCCGGGGAGCTGTTTTTT. This gives the protein CASPGTGMRRAGELFF.

This clone was counted between two and nine times. J is TRBJ2-5 and V is TRBV9; 8 nucleotides line up with TRBD1. From germline, CDR1 is SGDLS and CDR2 YYNGEE. This CDR3 region has 16 residues. Trimming took 4 bases from V and 3 from J; bases not matched to a gene: 11. Here the CDR3 reads CASSSIAGTGEETQYF. The CDR3 DNA reads TGTGCCAGCAGCTCCATCGCCGGGACAGGCGAAGAGACCCAGTACTTC. Full variable domain (remainder filled in from reference TRBV9 and TRBJ2-5): DSGVTQTPKHLITATGQRVTLRCSPRSGDLSVYWYQQSLDQGLQFLIQYYNGEERAKGNILERFSAQQFPDLHSELNLSSLELGDSALYFCASSSIAGTGEETQYFGPGTRLLVL.

The chain employs TRBV14 and TRBJ2-1, with 8 nucleotides matching TRBD2. V trimming: 2 bases; J trimming: 12 bases; junction bases outside the gene matches: 9. Germline CDR1 SGHDN, CDR2 FVKESK. The CDR3 is made up of 14 amino acids. The CDR3: CASSQLLPGGGQFF. The CDR3 bases are TGTGCCAGCAGCCAACTATTACCCGGGGGGGGGCAGTTCTTC.

The chain carries TRBV9 and TRBJ2-3; a weak D match, TRBD2 (5 bases). CDR3 length: 16 residues. The V end lost 0 bases, the J end lost 11 bases, and 22 bases lay between the germline ends. The V gene's germline CDR1 is SGDLS and CDR2 YYNGEE. The chain's CDR3 is CASSVARASGILGQYF. CDR3 coding DNA: TGTGCCAGCAGCGTAGCTAGGGCCAGCGGCATTTTAGGGCAGTATTTT.

In this sample, this clone turned up a few times. The gene calls are TRBV7-2 and TRBJ1-2; TRBD1 is a possible D gene (5 bases). CDR1 is SGHTA and CDR2 is FQGNSA in the germline V gene. The CDR3 spans 16 residues. Trimming took 0 bases from V and 3 from J, leaving 14 bases between them. The DNA for the CDR3 is TGTGCCAGCAGCTTAGCTTCGTCCGGAGGGGACTATGGCTACACCTTC. Translating it yields CASSLASSGGDYGYTF.

The chain has TRBV5-6 and TRBJ1-1; TRBD1 might be the D (5 bases). The CDR3 is made up of 18 amino acids. Trimming took 3 bases from V and 0 from J, leaving 21 bases between them. Germline CDR1 is SGHDT and CDR2 is YYEEEE. CDR3 sequence reads: CASSWARGPEVMNTEAFF. The CDR3 DNA follows: TGTGCCAGCAGCTGGGCGAGGGGCCCCGAGGTTATGAACACTGAAGCTTTCTTT.

This clone was seen only a few times. The V call is TRBV6-6, the J call TRBJ1-2; D is possibly TRBD1 (5 bases). Germline V gene data show CDR1 as MNHNY and CDR2 as SVGAGI (reference sequence). The CDR3 is 12 amino acids. Deletions cut 5 bases from V and 8 bases from J, with 12 bases between. The DNA for the CDR3 is TGTGCCAGCAGTGTCCTGAGGGACGGCTACACCTTC. Encoded protein: CASSVLRDGYTF.

The chain has TRBV6-5 and TRBJ2-3; D is undetermined. V was pared by 2 bases and J by 4 bases, with 7 bases between. The CDR3 contains 13 residues. Looked up from germline, CDR1 is MNHEY and CDR2 is SVGAGI. In nucleotides, the CDR3 is TGTGCCAGCAGTTACGGGGTAGCAGATACGCAGTATTTT. Amino acid sequence: CASSYGVADTQYF.

The chain has TRBV7-9 and TRBJ1-2; D uncertain. The CDR3 consists of 13 residues. Germline CDR1 SEHNR, CDR2 FQNEAQ (reference sequence). Trimming removed 5 bases at V and 3 bases at J, with 10 bases between. CDR3 coding DNA: TGTGCCAGCAGCCCTCCCTTTCACTATGGCTACACCTTC. Protein: CASSPPFHYGYTF.

This clone occurred many times. The chain combines TRBV2 with TRBJ1-5; 7 nucleotides agree with TRBD1. Per the germline V gene, CDR1 is SNHLY and CDR2 is FYNNEI. The CDR3 extends over 14 amino acids. The V gene end was trimmed by 5 bases and the J gene end by 6 bases; junction bases not matched to a gene: 7. CDR3 region: CASSTTGVSQPQHF. For the CDR3, the DNA is TGTGCCAGCAGTACTACAGGGGTGAGTCAGCCCCAGCATTTT.

This clone was found a few times. The rearrangement links TRBV7-2 to TRBJ2-7, with 8 bases aligning to TRBD1. Trimming removed 4 bases from V and 0 bases from J; junction bases left unmatched: 2. The germline V gene has CDR1 SGHTA and CDR2 FQGNSA. This CDR3 is built from 14 residues. The DNA for the CDR3 is TGTGCCAGCAGCTGGGACAGGAGCTCCTACGAGCAGTACTTC. Protein: CASSWDRSSYEQYF.

V and J are TRBV18 and TRBJ1-2; D gene unclear. V lost 3 bases, J lost 8 bases, and 13 bases lay in between. Germline lookup yields CDR1 KGHSH and CDR2 LQKENI. The CDR3 runs to 13 residues. The chain's CDR3 is CASSPISREGYTF. CDR3 nucleotide sequence: TGTGCCAGCTCACCGATTAGCAGAGAGGGCTACACCTTC.

The rearrangement links TRBV5-4 to TRBJ2-3; D is uncertain. CDR1 is SGHNT, CDR2 YYREEE, per germline (reference sequence). This CDR3 has 15 amino acids. V was pared by 9 bases and J by 0 bases, with 17 bases between. CDR3 DNA sequence: TGTGCCATGAAGGGCGACCCCGTTAGCACAGATACGCAGTATTTT. It yields the protein CAMKGDPVSTDTQYF.

In the case of this clone: A far more abundant clone sits one base away, making this likely a read error. The genes are TRBV7-9 and TRBJ2-1, with D tentatively TRBD2 (5 bases). Trimming removed 5 bases at V and 0 bases at J, with 11 bases between. CDR1 SEHNR and CDR2 FQNEAQ come from the germline V gene (reference sequence). The CDR3 sequence is 15 residues long. This CDR3 reads CASSREGISYNEQFF. The CDR3 nucleotides are TGTGCCAGCAGCCGAGAGGGAATCTCCTACAATGAGCAGTTCTTC.

This chain joins TRBV10-2 and TRBJ2-5; 12 nucleotides align to TRBD2. This CDR3 contains 15 residues. V dropped 6 bases and J dropped 5; count of bases not matched to a gene: 7. Germline V CDR1 and CDR2: WSHSY, SAAADI. The CDR3 spells CASRTLTSGSETQYF. In DNA, the CDR3 is TGCGCCAGCAGGACGCTGACTAGCGGGAGTGAGACCCAGTACTTC.

The chain carries TRBV28 and TRBJ1-5, with 10 bases lining up with TRBD1. Trimming cost V 8 bases and J 8 bases; bases outside gene matches: 6. This CDR3 comprises 13 residues. Germline values: CDR1 MDHEN, CDR2 SYDVKM. The CDR3 sequence is CASGGQGVKPQHF. CDR3 bases: TGTGCCAGCGGAGGACAGGGGGTAAAGCCCCAGCATTTT.

The chain joins TRBV5-1 to TRBJ2-5; D perhaps matches TRBD1 (6 bases). This CDR3 is 14 amino acids long. The V end was cut by 5 bases, the J end by 1 base, with 12 bases between. Germline-derived CDR1 and CDR2 are SGHRS and YFSETQ. The CDR3 sequence: CASSLDRVQETQYF. The DNA for the CDR3 is TGCGCCAGCAGTCTGGACAGAGTCCAAGAGACCCAGTACTTC.

The rearrangement uses TRBV18 and TRBJ2-4, with TRBD2 identical over 8 bases. CDR1 and CDR2 (germline): KGHSH, LQKENI. Trimming cost V 6 bases and J 1 base; bases outside gene matches: 5. This CDR3 region has 15 residues. CDR3 DNA: TGTGCCAGCTCCCAGCGGGAGACGGCCAAAAACATTCAGTACTTC. It yields the protein CASSQRETAKNIQYF.

The chain has TRBV29-1 and TRBJ2-1; 8 bases match TRBD2. The CDR3 is 14 residues long. The J segment lost 1 base and the V segment lost 6 bases, leaving 5 bases of the junction unmatched. CDR1 SQVTM and CDR2 ANQGSEA come from the germline V gene. The CDR3 bases are TGCAGCGTGGTAGCGGGAAGGTCCTACAATGAGCAGTTCTTC. Translated: CSVVAGRSYNEQFF.

The rearrangement joins TRBV9 to TRBJ2-3; D possibly corresponds to TRBD2 (6 bases). This CDR3 has 16 residues. Germline CDR1 reads SGDLS; CDR2 reads YYNGEE. V gave up 3 bases and J gave up 0 bases, with 14 bases separating them. The CDR3 nucleotides read TGTGCCAGCAGCGCCCTATCCGGGACTAGCACAGATACGCAGTATTTT. This gives the protein CASSALSGTSTDTQYF.

V and J are TRBV27 and TRBJ2-1; D call uncertain. The germline V gene has CDR1 MNHEY and CDR2 SMNVEV (reference sequence). This CDR3 comprises 14 residues. The V and J ends lost 5 bases and 3 bases respectively, with 11 bases between them. In nucleotides, the CDR3 is TGTGCCAGCAGTCCCCATAATATCTACAATGAGCAGTTCTTC. Its protein product is CASSPHNIYNEQFF.

This chain joins TRBV7-2 and TRBJ1-4; D unclear. The germline V gene encodes CDR1 SGHTA and CDR2 FQGNSA. V gave up 5 bases and J gave up 5 bases, with 15 bases separating them. The CDR3 consists of 15 residues. CDR3 DNA sequence: TGTGCCAGCAGCGCCGCAGCCATAAAAAATGAAAAACTGTTTTTT. Protein product: CASSAAAIKNEKLFF.

The count of this clone is one. The V gene is TRBV29-1, the J gene TRBJ2-7, with 7 bases fitting TRBD2. Germline assignment: CDR1 SQVTM and CDR2 ANQGSEA. Germline trimming cut 6 bases from V and 7 bases from J; bases unmatched to any gene: 18. The CDR3 totals 15 residues. As DNA, the CDR3 is TGCAGCGTCCTCGGGTCCCTGAAGGGAGGGCCGGAGCAGTACTTC. As protein: CSVLGSLKGGPEQYF.

This sequence joins TRBV6-5 and TRBJ2-3; possible D gene TRBD2, 6 bases. V lost 6 bases to trimming and J lost 6 bases, with 16 bases between them. This CDR3 has 14 amino acids. From germline, CDR1 is MNHEY and CDR2 SVGAGI. This chain's CDR3 is CASSQAAGTDTQYF. CDR3 bases: TGTGCCAGCAGCCAAGCGGCGGGAACCGATACGCAGTATTTT.

The chain employs TRBV7-9 and TRBJ2-7, with D hard to call. This CDR3 comprises 11 residues. Trimming stripped 5 bases from V and 7 bases from J, with 9 bases between. Germline CDR1 is SEHNR and CDR2 is FQNEAQ (reference sequence). CDR3 protein: CASSLFGEQYF. CDR3 DNA: TGTGCCAGCAGCCTCTTCGGAGAGCAGTACTTC.

The chain recombines TRBV7-2 with TRBJ2-7; 8 bases are shared with TRBD2. V lost 1 base and J lost 5; bases outside the gene matches: 10. Germline values: CDR1 SGHTA, CDR2 FQGNSA. The CDR3 spans 16 residues. CDR3 coding DNA: TGTGCCAGCAGCTTAGGTCTGGCGGGAGGTGGCCACGAGCAGTACTTC. This codes for CASSLGLAGGGHEQYF.

The V and J genes are TRBV5-1 and TRBJ2-1, with 10 bases aligning to TRBD2. This CDR3 region has 16 residues. Germline CDR1 reads SGHRS; CDR2 reads YFSETQ. J lost 5 bases, V lost 4 bases, and 9 bases had no gene match. CDR3 in DNA: TGCGCCAGCAGCGGGCCTAGCGGGAGAATCGACAATGAGCAGTTCTTC. Translation gives CASSGPSGRIDNEQFF.

A word on this clone: The same CDR3 arises from other DNA sequences in this sample as well. This chain joins TRBV5-1 and TRBJ2-7, with 16 bases matching TRBD2. After removal of 3 bases from V and 4 bases from J, the junction contained 4 bases not matched to a gene. There are 16 residues in the CDR3. CDR1 and CDR2 from the germline V gene are SGHRS and YFSETQ. In DNA, the CDR3 is TGCGCCAGCAGCTCGGGACTAGCGGGAGGGCCTTACGAGCAGTACTTC. Its protein product is CASSSGLAGGPYEQYF.

Turning to this clone: At the DNA level, this CDR3 is encoded by other sequences in the same sample as well. The V gene is TRBV20-1, the J gene TRBJ2-5; D unresolved. V lost 6 bases to trimming and J lost 5 bases, with 7 bases between them. Germline V gene data show CDR1 as DFQATT and CDR2 as SNEGSKA (reference sequence). The length of the CDR3 is 10 residues. The chain's CDR3 is CSAGVETQYF. The DNA for the CDR3 is TGCAGTGCGGGTGTGGAGACCCAGTACTTC.